This T cell receptor (beta chain) was captured in a study of blood T cell repertoires in COVID-19. Study-wide background: The United States, Italy and Spain supplied acute and convalescent COVID-19 samples. T cells, B-cell-depleted T cells, or PBMCs supplied cDNA or gDNA.

The V and J ends lost 2 bases and 7 bases, in that order; junction bases with no gene match: 6. The CDR3 extends over 14 amino acids. From germline, CDR1 is SGHDT and CDR2 YYEEEE. The cohort comprised adults aged about 18 to 89 years residing in approximately 25 US areas. Original processing notes: Quantification of nucleated cells was approximated via reference gene primer amplification. Using immunoSEQ multiplex PCR, the repertoire was profiled, and TCRdb retains in-frame clones only, with some absent. The V and J calls and clone size come from that table; D and trimming were worked out from the DNA. This table holds about 190,000 clones, around three quarters found once.

This clonotype was obtained from a woman between 45 and 65 years old with acute COVID-19. Sequencing was performed on PBMCs or T cells enriched from blood (not recorded which). V is TRBV5-6 and J is TRBJ2-3; 8 bases align to TRBD2. CDR3 bases: TGTGCCAGCAGCTTTCGGACTAGCAAATATACGCAGTATTTT. Protein product: CASSFRTSKYTQYF.